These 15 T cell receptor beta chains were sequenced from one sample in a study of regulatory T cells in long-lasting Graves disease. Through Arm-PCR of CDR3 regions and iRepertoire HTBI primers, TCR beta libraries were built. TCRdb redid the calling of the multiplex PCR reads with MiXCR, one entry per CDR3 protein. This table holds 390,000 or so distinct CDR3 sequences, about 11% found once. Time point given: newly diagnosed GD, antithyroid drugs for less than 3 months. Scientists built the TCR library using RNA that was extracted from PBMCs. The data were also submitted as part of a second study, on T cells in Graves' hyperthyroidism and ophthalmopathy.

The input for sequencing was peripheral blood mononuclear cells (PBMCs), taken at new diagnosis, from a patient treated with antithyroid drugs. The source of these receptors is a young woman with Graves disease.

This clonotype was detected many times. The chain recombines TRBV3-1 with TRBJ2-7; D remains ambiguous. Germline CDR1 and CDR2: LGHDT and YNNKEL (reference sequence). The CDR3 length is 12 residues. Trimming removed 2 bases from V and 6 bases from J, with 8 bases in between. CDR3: CASSQPRGEQYF. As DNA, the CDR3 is TGTGCCAGCAGCCAACCTCGTGGCGAGCAGTACTTC.

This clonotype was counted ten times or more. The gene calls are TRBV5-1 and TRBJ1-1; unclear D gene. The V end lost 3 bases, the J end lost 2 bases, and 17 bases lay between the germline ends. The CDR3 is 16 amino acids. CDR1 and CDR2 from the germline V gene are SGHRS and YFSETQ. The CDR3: CASSYTLKSYNTEAFF. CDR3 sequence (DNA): TGCGCCAGCAGCTATACCCTCAAGTCCTATAACACTGAAGCTTTCTTT. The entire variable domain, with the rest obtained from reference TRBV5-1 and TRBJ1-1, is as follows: KAGVTQTPRYLIKTRGQQVTLSCSPISGHRSVSWYQQTPGQGLQFLFEYFSETQRNKGNFPGRFSGRQFSNSRSEMNVSTLELGDSALYLCASSYTLKSYNTEAFFGQGTRLTVV.

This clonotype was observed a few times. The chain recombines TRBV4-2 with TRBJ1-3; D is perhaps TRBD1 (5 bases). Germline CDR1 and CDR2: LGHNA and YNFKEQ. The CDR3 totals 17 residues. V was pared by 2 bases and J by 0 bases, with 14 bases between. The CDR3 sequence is CASSQPRGARSGNTIYF. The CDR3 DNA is TGTGCCAGCAGCCAACCGCGCGGGGCGCGCTCTGGAAACACCATATATTTT.

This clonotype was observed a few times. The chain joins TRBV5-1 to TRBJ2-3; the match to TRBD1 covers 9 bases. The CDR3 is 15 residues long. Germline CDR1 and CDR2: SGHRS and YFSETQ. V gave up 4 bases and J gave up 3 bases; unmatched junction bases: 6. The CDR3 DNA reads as TGCGCCAGCAGCCAAGGGGACAGGGCGACAGATACGCAGTATTTT. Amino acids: CASSQGDRATDTQYF.

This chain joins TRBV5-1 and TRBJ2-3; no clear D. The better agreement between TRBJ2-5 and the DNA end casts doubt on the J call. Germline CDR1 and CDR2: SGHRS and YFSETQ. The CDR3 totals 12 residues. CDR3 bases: TGCGCCAGCAGCTTGGTCTCGGAGACCCAGTACTTC. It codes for CASSLVSETQYF.

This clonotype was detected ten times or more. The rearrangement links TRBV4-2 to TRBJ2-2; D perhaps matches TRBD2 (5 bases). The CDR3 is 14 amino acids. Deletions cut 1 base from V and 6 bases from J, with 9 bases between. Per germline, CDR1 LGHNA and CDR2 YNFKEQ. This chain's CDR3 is CASSQGESPGELFF. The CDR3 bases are TGTGCCAGCAGCCAAGGGGAGAGTCCCGGGGAGCTGTTTTTT.

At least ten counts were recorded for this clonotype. This chain's CDR3 is CASSPRAGKGYSNQPQHF. Here the CDR3 DNA reads TGTGCCAGCAGCCCCCGGGCAGGGAAGGGGTATAGCAATCAGCCCCAGCATTTT. This sequence joins TRBV7-2 and TRBJ1-5; weak D call: TRBD1 (5 bases). CDR1 is SGHTA, CDR2 FQGNSA, per germline. Trimming took 5 bases from V and 0 from J, leaving 20 bases between them. The CDR3 is 18 residues long.

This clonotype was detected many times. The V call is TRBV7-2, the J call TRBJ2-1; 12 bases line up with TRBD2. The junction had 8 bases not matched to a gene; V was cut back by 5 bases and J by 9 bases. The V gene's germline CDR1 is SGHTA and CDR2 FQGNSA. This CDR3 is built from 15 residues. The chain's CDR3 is CASSRTSGAGIEQFF. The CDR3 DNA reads TGTGCCAGCAGCAGGACTAGCGGGGCGGGTATTGAGCAGTTCTTC. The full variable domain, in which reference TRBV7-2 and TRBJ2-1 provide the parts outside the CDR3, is GAGVSQSPSNKVTEKGKDVELRCDPISGHTALYWYRQSLGQGLEFLIYFQGNSAPDKSGLPSDRFSAERTGGSVSTLTIQRTQQEDSAVYLCASSRTSGAGIEQFFGPGTRLTVL.

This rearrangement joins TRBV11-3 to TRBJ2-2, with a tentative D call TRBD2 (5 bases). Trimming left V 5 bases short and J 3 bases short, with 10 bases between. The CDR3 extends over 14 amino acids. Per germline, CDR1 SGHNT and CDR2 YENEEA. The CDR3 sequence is CASSQTRDTGELFF. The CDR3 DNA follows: TGTGCCAGCAGCCAAACTAGGGACACCGGGGAGCTGTTTTTT.

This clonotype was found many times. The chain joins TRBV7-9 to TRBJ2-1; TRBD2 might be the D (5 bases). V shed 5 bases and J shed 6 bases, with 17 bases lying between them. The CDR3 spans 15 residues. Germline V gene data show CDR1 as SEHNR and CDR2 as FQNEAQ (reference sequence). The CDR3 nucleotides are TGTGCCAGCAGCCTTCGTCTGGGGAGTGGCAATGAGCAGTTCTTC. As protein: CASSLRLGSGNEQFF.

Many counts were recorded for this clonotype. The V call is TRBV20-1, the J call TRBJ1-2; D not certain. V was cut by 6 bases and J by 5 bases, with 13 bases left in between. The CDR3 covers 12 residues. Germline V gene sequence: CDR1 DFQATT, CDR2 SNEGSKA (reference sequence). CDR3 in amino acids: CSAGEEAYGYTF. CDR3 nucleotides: TGCAGTGCGGGCGAGGAGGCGTATGGCTACACCTTC.

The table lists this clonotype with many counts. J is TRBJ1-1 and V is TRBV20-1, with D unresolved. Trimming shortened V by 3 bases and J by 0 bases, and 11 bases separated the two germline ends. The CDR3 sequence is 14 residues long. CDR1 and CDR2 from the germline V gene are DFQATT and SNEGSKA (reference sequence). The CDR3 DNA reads TGCAGTGCTAGGCAAAGTAACATGAACACTGAAGCTTTCTTT. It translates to CSARQSNMNTEAFF.

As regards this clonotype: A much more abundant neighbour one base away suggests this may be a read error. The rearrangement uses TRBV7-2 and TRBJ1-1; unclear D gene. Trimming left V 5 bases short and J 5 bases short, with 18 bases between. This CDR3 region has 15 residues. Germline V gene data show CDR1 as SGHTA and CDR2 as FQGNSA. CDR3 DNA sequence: TGTGCCAGCAGCAATTCGGCCAGGTGGGGAACTGAAGCTTTCTTT. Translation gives CASSNSARWGTEAFF.

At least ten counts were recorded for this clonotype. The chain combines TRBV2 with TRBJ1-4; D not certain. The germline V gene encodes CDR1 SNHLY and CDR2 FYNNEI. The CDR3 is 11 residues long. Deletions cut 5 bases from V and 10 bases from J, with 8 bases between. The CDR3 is CASSITPKLFF. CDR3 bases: TGTGCCAGCAGTATAACACCAAAACTGTTTTTT.

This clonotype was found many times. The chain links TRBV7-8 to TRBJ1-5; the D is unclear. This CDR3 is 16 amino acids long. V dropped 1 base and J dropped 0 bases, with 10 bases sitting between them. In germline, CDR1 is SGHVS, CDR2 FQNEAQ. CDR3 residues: CASSLGGSYSNQPQHF. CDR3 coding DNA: TGTGCCAGCAGCTTAGGAGGCTCTTATAGCAATCAGCCCCAGCATTTT.